Listed here are 10 T cell receptor beta chains from one sample, sequenced in a study of cytomegalovirus exposure and HLA in healthy donors. Sequenced by immunoSEQ multiplex PCR; TCRdb stores in-frame clones only, minus some. The data show 100,000 to 150,000 clones, around 96% seen once. Specimen: PBMCs. Receptor source: a man younger than 35 in good health and CMV-seronegative.

This clone appeared a single time. This chain connects TRBV9 to TRBJ2-7; 8 nucleotides match TRBD1. V shed 2 bases and J 5 bases; nucleotides not matched to a gene: 6. Germline V gives CDR1 SGDLS, CDR2 YYNGEE. The CDR3 contains 14 residues. CDR3 protein: CASSVTDRDHEQYF. Written as DNA, the CDR3 is TGTGCCAGCAGCGTGACGGACAGGGACCACGAGCAGTACTTC.

V usage is TRBV4-3 and J usage is TRBJ2-4; 10 bases align to TRBD2. Germline-derived CDR1 and CDR2 are LGHNA and YSLEER. The V segment lost 0 bases and the J segment 8 bases; nucleotides outside the gene matches: 4. CDR3 length: 15 residues. CDR3 sequence reads: CASSQDRSGRDIQYF. The CDR3 DNA sequence: TGCGCCAGCAGCCAAGATAGGAGCGGGAGGGACATTCAGTACTTC.

The rearrangement links TRBV7-3 to TRBJ2-7; 9 nucleotides align to TRBD2. This CDR3 spans 15 amino acids. Germline loops: CDR1 SGHTA, CDR2 FQGTGA. The ends lost 3 bases at V and 5 bases at J; junction bases unmatched: 8. The CDR3 loop is CASSLTGTSRHEQYF. CDR3 DNA: TGTGCCAGCAGCTTGACCGGGACTAGCCGGCACGAGCAGTACTTC.

J is TRBJ2-1 and V is TRBV6-6; maybe TRBD1 (6 bases). Looked up from germline, CDR1 is MNHNY and CDR2 is SVGAGI (reference sequence). Trimming removed 2 bases from V and 7 bases from J, with 18 bases in between. The CDR3 spans 16 residues. The CDR3 is CASSYTGNGGRNEQFF. As DNA, the CDR3 is TGTGCCAGCAGTTACACAGGGAACGGTGGTAGGAATGAGCAGTTCTTC.

The rearrangement links TRBV28 to TRBJ2-7, with TRBD2 as a possible D gene (6 bases). V dropped 6 bases and J dropped 3 bases, with 15 bases sitting between them. CDR1 is MDHEN, CDR2 SYDVKM, per germline. The length of the CDR3 is 14 residues. CDR3 bases: TGTGCCAGCAGCCCCCACCGGGGGATCTACGAGCAGTACTTC. Encoded protein: CASSPHRGIYEQYF.

The chain uses TRBV28 and TRBJ2-1; 8 nucleotides line up with TRBD2. Germline values: CDR1 MDHEN, CDR2 SYDVKM. J gave up 0 bases and V 4 bases, and 5 bases lay outside the gene matches. The CDR3 length is 16 residues. CDR3 nucleotide sequence: TGTGCCAGCAGTTCTTGGCGGGAGGACTCCTACAATGAGCAGTTCTTC. This sequence encodes CASSSWREDSYNEQFF.

This clone was counted once. The rearrangement uses TRBV18 and TRBJ2-7; tentative D call: TRBD1 (6 bases). There are 13 residues in the CDR3. CDR1 and CDR2 from the germline V gene are KGHSH and LQKENI. Trimming left V 3 bases short and J 3 bases short, with 9 bases between. The CDR3 spells CASSPETGYEQYF. The CDR3, as DNA: TGTGCCAGCTCACCCGAGACAGGCTACGAGCAGTACTTC.

The V and J genes are TRBV5-5 and TRBJ2-1; D not certain. The germline CDR1 and CDR2 sequences are SGHKS and YYEKEE (reference sequence). V was clipped by 1 base and J by 2 bases, with 13 bases between them. CDR3 length: 16 residues. The CDR3: CASSLTAGYTYNEQFF. CDR3 nucleotide sequence: TGTGCCAGCAGCTTGACGGCAGGTTATACCTACAATGAGCAGTTCTTC.

The V and J genes are TRBV7-9 and TRBJ1-2; no clear D gene. Trimming cost V 3 bases and J 4 bases, with 12 bases left between them. CDR1 is SEHNR and CDR2 is FQNEAQ in the germline V gene (reference sequence). The CDR3 runs to 14 residues. The CDR3 bases are TGTGCCAGCAGCTTGGCGGGGTTTCGCTATGGCTACACCTTC. Its translation is CASSLAGFRYGYTF.

The sample holds one count of this clone. The chain couples TRBV27 to TRBJ2-3, with 7 nucleotides matching TRBD2. V shed 3 bases and J 4 bases; nucleotides not matched to a gene: 19. Germline V gene lookup returns CDR1 MNHEY and CDR2 SMNVEV (reference sequence). This CDR3 spans 19 amino acids. This CDR3 reads CASSLGLRGSSYRPDTQYF. CDR3 DNA sequence: TGTGCCAGCAGTTTGGGCCTGCGCGGGAGTTCGTATCGACCAGATACGCAGTATTTT.